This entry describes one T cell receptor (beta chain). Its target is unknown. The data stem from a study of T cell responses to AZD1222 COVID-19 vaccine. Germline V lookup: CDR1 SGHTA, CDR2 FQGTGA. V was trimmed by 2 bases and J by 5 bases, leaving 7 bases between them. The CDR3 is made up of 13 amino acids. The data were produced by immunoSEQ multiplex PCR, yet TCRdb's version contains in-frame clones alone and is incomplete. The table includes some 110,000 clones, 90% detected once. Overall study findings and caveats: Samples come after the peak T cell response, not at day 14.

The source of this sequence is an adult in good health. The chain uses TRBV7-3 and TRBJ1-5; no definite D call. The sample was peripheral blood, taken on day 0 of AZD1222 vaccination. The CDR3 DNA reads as TGTGCCAGCAGCTTACAGGAGGATCAGCCCCAGCATTTT. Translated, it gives CASSLQEDQPQHF.